Listed here is a single T cell receptor (beta chain). The data were taken from a study of blood T cell repertoires in COVID-19. Overall study: From T cells, B-cell-depleted T cells, or PBMCs came the material, which was cDNA or gDNA.

In the original processing: How many nucleated cells were present was estimated from reference gene primer amplification. The data were produced by immunoSEQ multiplex PCR, yet TCRdb's version contains in-frame clones alone and is incomplete. Clone size and the V and J calls come from that table; the DNA yielded D and trimming. Of about 130,000 clones listed, 84% are singletons. V was clipped by 7 bases and J by 8 bases; unmatched bases: 12. Germline V gives CDR1 MDHEN, CDR2 SYDVKM. This CDR3 spans 15 amino acids. The sample taken for sequencing was peripheral blood. This TCR derives from a woman aged 60-75 years with acute or convalescent COVID-19. This chain uses TRBV28 with TRBJ2-1; 9 bases match TRBD1. The CDR3 is CASKYDRGFRDEQFF. CDR3 nucleotides: TGTGCCAGCAAATACGACAGGGGGTTTAGGGATGAGCAGTTCTTC.